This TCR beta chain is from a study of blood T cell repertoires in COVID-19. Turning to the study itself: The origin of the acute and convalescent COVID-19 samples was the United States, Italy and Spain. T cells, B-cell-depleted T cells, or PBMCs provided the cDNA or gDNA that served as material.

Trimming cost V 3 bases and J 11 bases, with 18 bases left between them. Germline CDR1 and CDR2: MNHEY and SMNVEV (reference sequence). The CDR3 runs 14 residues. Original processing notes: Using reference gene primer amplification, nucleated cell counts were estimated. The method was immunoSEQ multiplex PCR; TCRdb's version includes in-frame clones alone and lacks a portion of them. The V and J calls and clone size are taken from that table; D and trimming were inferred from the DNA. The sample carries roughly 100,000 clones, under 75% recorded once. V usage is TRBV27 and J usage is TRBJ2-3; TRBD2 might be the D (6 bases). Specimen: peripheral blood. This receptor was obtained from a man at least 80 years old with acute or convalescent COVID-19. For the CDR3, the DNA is TGTGCCAGCAGTTTGAGACTAGGATTTTATGAGCAGTATTTT. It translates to CASSLRLGFYEQYF.